The T cell receptor beta chain under discussion was sequenced for a study of CD8+ T cells in alopecia areata. Overall study context: After 6 to 18 months of tofacitinib, follow-up continued 6 months off drug.

Sorting from PBMCs produced CD4+ and CD8+ T cells. Worth noting for this clone: Its antigen is not known. The junction departs from the called germline gene at one end, perhaps through a read error.

This CDR3 spans 19 amino acids. Germline CDR1 and CDR2: SGHRS and YFSETQ. It was cDNA, reverse transcribed from extracted RNA, that served as the sequencing template. The data were produced by immunoSEQ multiplex PCR, yet TCRdb's version contains in-frame clones alone and is incomplete. The profile shows 150,000 to 200,000 clones, about 63% of them singletons. Findings and caveats of the study: Elevated clonality characterized lesional scalp relative to normal scalp, particularly in alopecia totalis/universalis. Scalp sequencing also captures normal skin's resident alphabeta T cells.

The chain carries TRBV5-1 and TRBJ2-4, with a possible D match to TRBD2 (5 bases). The sequence derives from a human donor with alopecia areata. Specimen: CD4+ T cells sorted from blood, collected at week 0. CDR3 amino acids: CASSSGVRTGRVDINLQYF. The CDR3 bases are TGCGCCAGCAGCTCAGGAGTCAGGACGGGAAGGGTAGACATAAACCTTCAGTACTTC.